This TCR beta chain was profiled in a study of OX40 agonist ivuxolimab in advanced cancers. Germline CDR1 and CDR2: MNHNY and SVGAGI (reference sequence). V was trimmed by 5 bases and J by 1 base, leaving 6 bases between them. This CDR3 region has 13 residues. Study results and limitations: More expanded clones were seen, on average, in CD8+ T cells than in CD4+.

By share of the sample, this clone is medium-sized (0.01 to 0.1%). Its matching antigen is unknown. Libraries were prepared by immunoSEQ multiplex PCR; TCRdb keeps only in-frame clonotypes and omits some of them. This sample yields approximately 46,000 clones, of which 70% to 90% are seen a single time; approximately 10% belongs to the top ten. The sample here was CD4+ or CD8+ T cells sorted from blood, taken in a trial of the OX40 agonist ivuxolimab. V usage is TRBV6-6 and J usage is TRBJ1-5; D uncertain. This receptor was taken from an adult with an advanced solid tumor such as melanoma, head and neck, liver or kidney cancer. Written as DNA, the CDR3 is TGTGCCAGCAGTGACGGGAGCAATCAGCCCCAGCATTTT. Translated, it gives CASSDGSNQPQHF.